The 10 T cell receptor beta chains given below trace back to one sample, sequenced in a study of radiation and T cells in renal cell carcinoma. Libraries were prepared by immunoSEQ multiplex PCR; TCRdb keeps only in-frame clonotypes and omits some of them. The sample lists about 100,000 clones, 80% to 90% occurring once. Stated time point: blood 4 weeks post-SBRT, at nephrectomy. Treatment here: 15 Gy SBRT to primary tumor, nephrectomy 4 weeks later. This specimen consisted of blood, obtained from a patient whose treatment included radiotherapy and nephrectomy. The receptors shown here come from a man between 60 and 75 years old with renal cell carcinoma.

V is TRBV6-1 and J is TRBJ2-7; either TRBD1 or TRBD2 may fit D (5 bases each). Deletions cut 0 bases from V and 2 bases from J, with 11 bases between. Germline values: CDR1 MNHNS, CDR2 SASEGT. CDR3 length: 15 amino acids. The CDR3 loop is CASSEARGKAYEQYF. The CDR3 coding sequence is TGTGCCAGCAGTGAAGCGAGGGGAAAGGCCTACGAGCAGTACTTC.

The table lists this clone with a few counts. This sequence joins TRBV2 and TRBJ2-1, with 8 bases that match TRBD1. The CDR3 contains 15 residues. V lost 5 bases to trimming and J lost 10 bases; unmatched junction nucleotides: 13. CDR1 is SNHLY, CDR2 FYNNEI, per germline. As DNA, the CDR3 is TGTGCCAGCAGTTTTACTACCGGGACAGGTGCGGAGCAGTTCTTC. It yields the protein CASSFTTGTGAEQFF.

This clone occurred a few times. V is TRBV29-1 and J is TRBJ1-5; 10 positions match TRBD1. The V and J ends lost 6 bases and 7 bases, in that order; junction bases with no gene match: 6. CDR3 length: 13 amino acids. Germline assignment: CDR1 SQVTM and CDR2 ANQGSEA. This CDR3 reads CSVGTGAGQPQHF. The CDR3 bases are TGCAGCGTCGGGACAGGGGCTGGGCAGCCCCAGCATTTT.

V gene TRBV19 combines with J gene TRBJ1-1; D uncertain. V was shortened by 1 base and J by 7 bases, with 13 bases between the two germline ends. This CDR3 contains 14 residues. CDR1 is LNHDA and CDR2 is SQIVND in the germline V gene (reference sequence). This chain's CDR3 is CASSIARIRGEAFF. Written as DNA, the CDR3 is TGTGCCAGTAGTATAGCTCGGATCAGAGGTGAAGCTTTCTTT.

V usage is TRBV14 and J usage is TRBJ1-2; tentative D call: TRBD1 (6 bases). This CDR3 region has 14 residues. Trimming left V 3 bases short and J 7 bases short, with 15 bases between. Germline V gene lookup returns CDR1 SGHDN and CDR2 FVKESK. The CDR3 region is CASSQARGGRGYTF. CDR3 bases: TGTGCCAGCAGCCAGGCTAGGGGGGGCCGTGGCTACACCTTC.

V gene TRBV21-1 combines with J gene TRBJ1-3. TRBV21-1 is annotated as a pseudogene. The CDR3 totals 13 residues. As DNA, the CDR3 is TGTGCCTCGGGCGGGGGGTCTGGAAACACCATATATTTT. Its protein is CASGGGSGNTIYF.

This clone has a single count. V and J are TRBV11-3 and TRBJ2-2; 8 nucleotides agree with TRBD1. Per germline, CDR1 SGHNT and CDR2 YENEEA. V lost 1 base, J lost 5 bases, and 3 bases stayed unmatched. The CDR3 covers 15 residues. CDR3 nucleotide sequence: TGTGCCAGCAGCTTAGGAAGACAGGGGACCGGGGAGCTGTTTTTT. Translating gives CASSLGRQGTGELFF.

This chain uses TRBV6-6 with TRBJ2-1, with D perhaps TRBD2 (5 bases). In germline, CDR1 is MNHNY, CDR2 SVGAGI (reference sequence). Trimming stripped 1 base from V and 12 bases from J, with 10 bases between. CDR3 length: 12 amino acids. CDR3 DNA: TGTGCCAGCAGTTACTTGAGAGGGCGGCAGTTCTTC. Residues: CASSYLRGRQFF.

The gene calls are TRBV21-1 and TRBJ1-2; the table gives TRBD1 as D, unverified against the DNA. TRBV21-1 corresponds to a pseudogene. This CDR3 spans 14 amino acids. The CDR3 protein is CASSNREVNYGYTF. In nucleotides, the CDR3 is TGTGCCAGCAGTAACAGGGAAGTCAACTATGGCTACACCTTC.

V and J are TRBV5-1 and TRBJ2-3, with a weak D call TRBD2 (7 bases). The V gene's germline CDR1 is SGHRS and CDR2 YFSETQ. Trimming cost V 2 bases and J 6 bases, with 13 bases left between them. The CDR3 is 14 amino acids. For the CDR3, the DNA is TGCGCCAGCAGCTTACTGGGGGGGGCGGATACGCAGTATTTT. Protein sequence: CASSLLGGADTQYF.